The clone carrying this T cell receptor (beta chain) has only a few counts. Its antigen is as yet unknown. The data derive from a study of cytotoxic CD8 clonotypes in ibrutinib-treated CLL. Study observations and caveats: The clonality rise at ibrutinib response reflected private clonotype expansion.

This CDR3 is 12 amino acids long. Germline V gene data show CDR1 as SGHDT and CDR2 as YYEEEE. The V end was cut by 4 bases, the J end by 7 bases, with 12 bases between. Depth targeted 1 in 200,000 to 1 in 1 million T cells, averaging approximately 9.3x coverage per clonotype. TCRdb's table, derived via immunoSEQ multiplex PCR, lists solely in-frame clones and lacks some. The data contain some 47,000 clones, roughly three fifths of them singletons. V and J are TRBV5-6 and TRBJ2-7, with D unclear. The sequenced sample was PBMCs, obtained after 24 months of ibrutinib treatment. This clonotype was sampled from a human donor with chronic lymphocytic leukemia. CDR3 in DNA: TGTGCCAGCAGCCCGGCGGTGGAAGAGCAGTACTTC. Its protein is CASSPAVEEQYF.